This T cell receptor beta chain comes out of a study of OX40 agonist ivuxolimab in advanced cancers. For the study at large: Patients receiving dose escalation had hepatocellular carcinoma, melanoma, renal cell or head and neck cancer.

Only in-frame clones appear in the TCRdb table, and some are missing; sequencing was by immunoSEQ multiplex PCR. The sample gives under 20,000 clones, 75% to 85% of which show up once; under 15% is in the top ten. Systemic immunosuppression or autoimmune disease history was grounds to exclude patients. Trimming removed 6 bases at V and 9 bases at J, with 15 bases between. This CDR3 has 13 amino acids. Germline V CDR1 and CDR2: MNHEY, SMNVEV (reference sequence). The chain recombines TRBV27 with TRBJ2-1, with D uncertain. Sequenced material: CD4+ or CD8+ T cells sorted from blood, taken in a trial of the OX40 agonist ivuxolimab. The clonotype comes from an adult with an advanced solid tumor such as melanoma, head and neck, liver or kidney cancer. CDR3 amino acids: CASSARVYSEQFF. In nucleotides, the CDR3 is TGTGCCAGCAGCGCCCGGGTCTACTCTGAGCAGTTCTTC.